This T cell receptor beta chain was retrieved from a study of T cell clonotyping in hematopoietic cell transplantation. Study results and limitations: After transplant, recipient diversity fell while pathologically expanded clonotypes grew through day 180. CD4 and CD8 repertoire contributions could not be separated without sorting. Higher Inverse Simpson Index values in graft donor and pretransplant recipient predicted broader posttransplant TCR diversity. At the given depth, recipient repertoires were over 95% de novo clonotypes.

Comments on this clone: The antigen is not known.

The germline V gene encodes CDR1 MNHNY and CDR2 SVGAGI (reference sequence). The V end lost 0 bases, the J end lost 5 bases, and 10 bases lay between the germline ends. There are 15 residues in the CDR3. Clones were sequenced by immunoSEQ multiplex PCR, and TCRdb holds only the in-frame ones, with some missing. The sample carries about 7,500 clones, around nine tenths recorded once. The rearrangement uses TRBV6-6 and TRBJ2-2; unclear D gene. Sequenced here: PBMCs, sampled 180 days after allogeneic stem cell transplant. This TCR derives from a female patient aged 50-59 years who had an allogeneic stem cell transplant from an unrelated donor, so the T cells may come from the graft donor. Some clones in this sample may be carry-over from other donors' samples. CDR3 nucleotides: TGTGCCAGCAGTTACTCCTCAGCATTAACCGGGGAGCTGTTTTTT. Amino acid sequence: CASSYSSALTGELFF.